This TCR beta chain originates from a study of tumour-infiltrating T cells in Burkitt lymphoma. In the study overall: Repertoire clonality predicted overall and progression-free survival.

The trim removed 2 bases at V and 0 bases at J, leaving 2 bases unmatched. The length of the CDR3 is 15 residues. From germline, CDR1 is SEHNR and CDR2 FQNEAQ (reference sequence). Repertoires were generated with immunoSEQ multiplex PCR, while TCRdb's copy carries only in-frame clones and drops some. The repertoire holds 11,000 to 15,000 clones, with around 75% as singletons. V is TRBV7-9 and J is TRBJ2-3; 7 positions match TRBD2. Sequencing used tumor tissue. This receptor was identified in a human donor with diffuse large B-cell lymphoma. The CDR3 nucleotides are TGTGCCAGCAGCTTACCTAGCGGAAGCACAGATACGCAGTATTTT. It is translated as CASSLPSGSTDTQYF.